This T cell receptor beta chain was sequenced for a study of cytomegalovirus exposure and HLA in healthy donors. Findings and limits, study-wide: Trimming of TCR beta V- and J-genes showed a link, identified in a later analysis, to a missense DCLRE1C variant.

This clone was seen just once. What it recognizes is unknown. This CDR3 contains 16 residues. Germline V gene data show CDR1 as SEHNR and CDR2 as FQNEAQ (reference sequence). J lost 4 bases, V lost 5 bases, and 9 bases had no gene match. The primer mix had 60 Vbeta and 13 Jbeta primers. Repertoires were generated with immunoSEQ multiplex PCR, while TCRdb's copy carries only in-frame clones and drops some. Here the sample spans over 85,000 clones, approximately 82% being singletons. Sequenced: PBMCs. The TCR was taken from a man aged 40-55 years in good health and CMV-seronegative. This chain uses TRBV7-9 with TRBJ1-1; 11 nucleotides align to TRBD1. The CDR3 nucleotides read TGTGCCAGCAGCCCTAGTAGGGACAGGGGGATCACTGAAGCTTTCTTT. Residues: CASSPSRDRGITEAFF.